The text below deals with one T cell receptor beta chain. Its antigen remains undetermined. This entry comes from a study of CXCR3-negative and CXCR3-positive naive CD8 T cells (dated by TCRdb to the late 2010s). Study-wide context: About 150 million TRB reads were obtained in total, roughly 1.5 +/- 0.3 million reads per library. The diversity and physicochemical repertoire analyses included around 10 donors pooled from two independent experiments. The TRBV-TRBJ cluster analysis covered naive subsets from 5 or 6 donors and memory cells from 3 donors.

Study-wide conclusions, independent of this receptor: Compared with CXCR3-negative naive cells, CXCR3-positive naive cells had TRB CDR3s with higher hydrophobicity (lower Kidera factor 4), lower energy, and higher strength and volume indices. Surface CD5, linked to self-reactivity in mice, was comparable between naive subsets; TCR interaction strength was therefore also inferred from TRB CDR3 physicochemical properties. CXCR3 expression partially decreased after cryopreservation, so most assays used freshly isolated PBMCs. TRBV-TRBJ usage was similar between naive CXCR3-negative and CXCR3-positive cells from the same donor, while memory cells showed distinct patterns. Both naive subsets had comparably high repertoire diversity, while memory CD8+ T cells had much lower repertoire diversity.

The CDR3 holds 14 amino acids from the cysteine to the phenylalanine. No DNA is listed. Sequences DFQATT (CDR1) and SNEGSKA (CDR2) are obtained from the germline V gene (reference sequence). Each CD8+ T cell subset was flow-sorted in triplicate, with over 250,000 cells per subset placed directly into RLT lysis buffer. To keep memory contaminants out, a stringent definition of naive CD8+ T cells was applied: CD45RO-CCR7+CD27+CD95-. Using standard density gradient centrifugation, peripheral blood mononuclear cells were isolated from buffy coats. A FACSAria III was used to flow-sort naive CD8+ T cells into CXCR3-negative and CXCR3-positive populations. Total RNA was extracted from sorted cells using an RNeasy Mini Kit. The instrument was a NextSeq 550. The Human TCR Profiling Kit (MiLaboratory) was used to make UMI-labeled 5' RACE TRB cDNA libraries. cDNA synthesis used the entire amount of extracted RNA, and PCR amplification then used the entire amount of cDNA produced. Libraries were prepared in parallel with an identical number of PCR cycles. The authors processed their data as follows. With a requirement of at least two reads per UMI, MIGEC and MiXCR extracted about 49,000 +/- 11,000 unique UMI-labeled TRB cDNA molecules per library. On average, each library contained about 40,000 +/- 10,000 functional in-frame TRB CDR3 nucleotide clonotypes without stop codons. After downsampling to 5000 UMI-labeled TRB molecules per sample, diversity metrics, including normalized Shannon-Wiener and Chao1, were computed in VDJtools. For the central five CDR3 residues, VDJtools calculated physicochemical properties weighted by clonotype size, namely interaction energy, strength, volume and Kidera factor 4. The reads, reprocessed by TCRdb, yield one row per CDR3 protein sequence and no DNA. The V and J calls and clone size are TCRdb's, not the authors'. For this sample, the table gives about 150,000 distinct CDR3 sequences. Clones ranked in the top ten supply under 0.5% of the sample.

The specimen was naive CXCR3+ CD8+ T cells from blood. The cell subset or site label on this specimen signifies: CD45RO-CCR7+CD27+CD95- naive CD8+ T cells expressing CXCR3 (TNR3+). The origin of this receptor is a human donor in good health. Some clones in this sample may be carry-over from other donors' samples. The rearranged segments are TRBV20-1 and TRBJ1-1; TCRdb lists TRBD1, though no DNA is available to test this call. The CDR3 reads CSATPAGSNTEAFF.